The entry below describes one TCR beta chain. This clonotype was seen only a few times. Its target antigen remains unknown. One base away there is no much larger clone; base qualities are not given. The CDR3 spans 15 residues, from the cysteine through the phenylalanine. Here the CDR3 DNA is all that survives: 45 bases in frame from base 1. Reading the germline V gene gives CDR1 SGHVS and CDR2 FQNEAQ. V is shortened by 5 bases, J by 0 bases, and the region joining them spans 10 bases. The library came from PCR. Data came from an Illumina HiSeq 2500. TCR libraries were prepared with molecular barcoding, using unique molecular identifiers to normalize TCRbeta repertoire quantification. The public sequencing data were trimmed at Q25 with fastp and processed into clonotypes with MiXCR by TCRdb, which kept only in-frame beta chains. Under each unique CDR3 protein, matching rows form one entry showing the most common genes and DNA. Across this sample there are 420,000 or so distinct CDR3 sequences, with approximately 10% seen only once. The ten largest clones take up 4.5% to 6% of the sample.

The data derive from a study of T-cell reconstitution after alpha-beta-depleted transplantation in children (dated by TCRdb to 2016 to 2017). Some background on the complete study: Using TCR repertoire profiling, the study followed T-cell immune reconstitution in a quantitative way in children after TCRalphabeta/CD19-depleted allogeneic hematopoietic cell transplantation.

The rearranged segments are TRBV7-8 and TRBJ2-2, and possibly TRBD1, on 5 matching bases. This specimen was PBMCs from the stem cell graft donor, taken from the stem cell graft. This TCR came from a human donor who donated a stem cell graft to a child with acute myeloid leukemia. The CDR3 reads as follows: CASSQGVSNTGELFF. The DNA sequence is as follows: TGTGCCAGCAGCCAAGGGGTATCGAACACCGGGGAGCTGTTTTTT.